This TCR beta chain was profiled in a study of cytomegalovirus exposure and HLA in healthy donors. As for this clone: The junction departs from germline at one end; a sequencing error may be responsible.

The germline gives CDR1 MNHEY, CDR2 SMNVEV (reference sequence). The CDR3 loop spans 15 amino acids. Amplification used 60 Vbeta primers and 13 Jbeta primers. Here immunoSEQ multiplex PCR was the method, and the copy in TCRdb shows in-frame clones only, minus some. The sample consists of approximately 190,000 clones, over 80% of them appearing once. The sequence was obtained from a man aged 25 to 40 in good health and CMV-seronegative. The rearrangement joins TRBV27 to TRBJ1-5; no reliable D call. The sequencing input was PBMCs. In nucleotides, the CDR3 is TGTGCCAGCAGCTTATCAGCGAGCTGGCTTCAGCCCCAGCATTTT. Translating it yields CASSLSASWLQPQHF.